Presented here are 23 T cell receptor beta chains from one specimen sequenced in a study of T cell responses to AZD1222 COVID-19 vaccine. Generated by immunoSEQ multiplex PCR, the TCRdb table keeps only in-frame clones and is missing some. In the table there are about 66,000 clones, roughly 87% of which are singletons. Sample: peripheral blood, taken on day 0 of AZD1222 vaccination. All receptors come from an adult in good health.

This clone was seen only once. This chain connects TRBV11-2 to TRBJ2-3; 10 bases are a match to TRBD2. With 5 bases clipped from V and 1 base from J, the junction kept 3 bases outside the gene matches. The CDR3 length is 15 residues. Germline lookup yields CDR1 SGHAT and CDR2 FQNNGV. In nucleotides, the CDR3 is TGTGCCAGCAGCCCCGGGACTAGCGGCACAGATACGCAGTATTTT. Translation gives CASSPGTSGTDTQYF.

With respect to this clone: Other DNA sequences in the same sample also yield this CDR3. This chain connects TRBV7-3 to TRBJ1-1; tentative D call: TRBD1 (5 bases). CDR3 length equals 13 residues. Germline CDR1 is SGHTA and CDR2 is FQGTGA. V was cut by 2 bases and J by 1 base, with 5 bases left in between. The CDR3 region is CASSLQGNTEAFF. Written as DNA, the CDR3 is TGTGCCAGCAGCTTACAGGGGAACACTGAAGCTTTCTTT. The variable domain in full, with the rest retrieved from reference TRBV7-3 and TRBJ1-1, is GAGVSQTPSNKVTEKGKYVELRCDPISGHTALYWYRQSLGQGPEFLIYFQGTGAADDSGLPNDRFFAVRPEGSVSTLKIQRTERGDSAVYLCASSLQGNTEAFFGQGTRLTVV.

The chain couples TRBV19 to TRBJ1-2, with D perhaps matching TRBD1 (5 bases). The CDR3 spans 18 residues. The V end was cut by 3 bases, the J end by 0 bases, with 20 bases between. Per germline, CDR1 LNHDA and CDR2 SQIVND (reference sequence). The CDR3 sequence is CASSIAVGRGRTNYGYTF. The CDR3 coding sequence is TGTGCCAGTAGTATCGCCGTTGGTAGGGGCCGCACTAACTATGGCTACACCTTC.

This rearrangement joins TRBV7-2 to TRBJ1-2, with D hard to call. Trimming took off 1 base at V and 3 bases at J, with 9 bases between the two ends. There are 14 residues in the CDR3. Per germline, CDR1 SGHTA and CDR2 FQGNSA. CDR3 nucleotide sequence: TGTGCCAGCAGCTTAGTCCCGCGCGACTATGGCTACACCTTC. It encodes CASSLVPRDYGYTF.

This chain links TRBV20-1 with TRBJ1-4, with TRBD1 matching over 7 bases. This CDR3 comprises 15 residues. Germline CDR1 reads DFQATT; CDR2 reads SNEGSKA (reference sequence). V lost 3 bases to trimming and J lost 2 bases; unmatched junction nucleotides: 6. The CDR3 spells CSASRDSTTNEKLFF. The CDR3 bases are TGCAGTGCTAGTCGGGACAGCACCACTAATGAAAAACTGTTTTTT.

The gene calls are TRBV11-3 and TRBJ2-2; TRBD1 aligns across 7 bases. V lost 5 bases, J lost 4 bases, and 7 bases stayed unmatched. Per germline, CDR1 SGHNT and CDR2 YENEEA. The CDR3 is 15 amino acids. The CDR3: CASSTRQGSTGELFF. The CDR3 coding sequence is TGTGCCAGCAGCACCCGACAGGGTTCCACCGGGGAGCTGTTTTTT.

The chain has TRBV2 and TRBJ1-1, with a weak D call TRBD1 (5 bases). The CDR3 length is 16 residues. The germline CDR1 and CDR2 sequences are SNHLY and FYNNEI. Trimming shortened V by 3 bases and J by 0 bases, and 14 bases separated the two germline ends. The CDR3, as DNA: TGTGCCAGCAGTGATCCGGGACCGGCCGTGAACACTGAAGCTTTCTTT. It yields the protein CASSDPGPAVNTEAFF.

This sequence joins TRBV19 and TRBJ1-5, with a tentative D call TRBD1 (6 bases). The CDR3 totals 14 residues. V lost 5 bases and J lost 5, with 13 bases in between. Germline V lookup: CDR1 LNHDA, CDR2 SQIVND (reference sequence). The CDR3 DNA follows: TGTGCCAGTAGTCTTCGGGGGGGCGATCAGCCCCAGCATTTT. Residues: CASSLRGGDQPQHF.

The chain combines TRBV6-6 with TRBJ1-5; 7 bases fit TRBD1. This CDR3 comprises 16 residues. Trimming cost V 5 bases and J 7 bases; bases outside gene matches: 14. Germline assignment: CDR1 MNHNY and CDR2 SVGAGI (reference sequence). CDR3 region: CASSRPEEGAGQPQHF. In DNA form, the CDR3 reads TGTGCCAGCAGTCGACCCGAAGAGGGGGCTGGGCAGCCCCAGCATTTT.

DNA for the CDR3: TGTGCCAGCAGCTACCCCTCCCCCCAGCATTTT. Translated: CASSYPSPQHF. The chain links TRBV5-8 to TRBJ1-5; D remains unclear. Trimming left V 3 bases short and J 10 bases short, with 8 bases between. The CDR3 runs to 11 residues. From germline, CDR1 is SGHTS and CDR2 YDEGEE. The full variable domain, with the rest looked up from reference TRBV5-8 and TRBJ1-5, is EAGVTQSPTHLIKTRGQQATLRCSPISGHTSVYWYQQALGLGLQFLLWYDEGEERNRGNFPPRFSGRQFPNYSSELNVNALELEDSALYLCASSYPSPQHFGDGTRLSIL.

The chain employs TRBV3-1 (or the pseudogene TRBV3-2) and TRBJ1-2; TRBD1 aligns across 9 bases. Per the germline V gene, CDR1 is LGHDT and CDR2 is YNNKEL (reference sequence). J lost 8 bases, V lost 3 bases, and 1 base had no gene match. The CDR3 is 12 amino acids. CDR3 DNA sequence: TGTGCCAGCAGCCAGGGACAGGGAGGCTACACCTTC. This translates into CASSQGQGGYTF.

This rearrangement joins TRBV4-3 to TRBJ2-5; 10 bases match TRBD2. The CDR3 runs 17 residues. Germline-derived CDR1 and CDR2 are LGHNA and YSLEER. J gave up 5 bases and V 0 bases, and 9 bases lay outside the gene matches. The chain's CDR3 is CASSQEGPAGGRETQYF. In DNA form, the CDR3 reads TGCGCCAGCAGCCAAGAGGGCCCAGCGGGGGGGCGGGAGACCCAGTACTTC.

V is TRBV7-2 and J is TRBJ2-3; D remains ambiguous. The CDR3 has 14 amino acids. Germline CDR1 SGHTA, CDR2 FQGNSA. The germline V and J ends were trimmed by 5 bases and 1 base, with 10 bases remaining between them. DNA of the CDR3: TGTGCCAGCAGCCCCCTGGCCGGCACAGATACGCAGTATTTT. Translated, it gives CASSPLAGTDTQYF.

This clone has more than one count but fewer than ten. This chain uses TRBV5-1 with TRBJ1-3, with D possibly being TRBD1 (5 bases). The V gene lost 0 bases and the J gene lost 2 bases, with 6 bases spanning the gap. CDR3 length: 14 amino acids. Germline V gene lookup returns CDR1 SGHRS and CDR2 YFSETQ. The CDR3, as DNA: TGCGCCAGCAGCTTGGAGACAGCTGGAAACACCATATATTTT. It specifies CASSLETAGNTIYF.

The rearrangement uses TRBV5-1 and TRBJ2-5; 7 bases align to TRBD1. With 3 bases clipped from V and 2 bases from J, the junction kept 10 bases outside the gene matches. Germline CDR1 SGHRS, CDR2 YFSETQ. There are 16 residues in the CDR3. The CDR3 reads CASSSVTGTIQETQYF. The CDR3 DNA is TGCGCCAGCAGCTCAGTGACAGGGACAATTCAAGAGACCCAGTACTTC.

The gene calls are TRBV11-1 and TRBJ2-7; D ambiguous. Germline-derived CDR1 and CDR2 are SGHAT and FQDESV (reference sequence). This CDR3 is built from 14 residues. Trimming left V 1 base short and J 3 bases short, with 10 bases between. The CDR3 here is CASSLEAADYEQYF. CDR3 in DNA: TGTGCCAGCAGCTTAGAGGCGGCTGACTACGAGCAGTACTTC.

The genes are TRBV5-1 and TRBJ1-1, with D possibly TRBD1 on 5 matching bases. This CDR3 region has 17 residues. With 4 bases removed from V and 0 bases from J, the gap between germline ends came to 19 bases. CDR1 is SGHRS and CDR2 is YFSETQ in the germline V gene. CDR3: CASSLTAEGPMNTEAFF. CDR3 nucleotide sequence: TGCGCCAGCAGCCTGACTGCGGAGGGACCCATGAACACTGAAGCTTTCTTT.

The chain recombines TRBV6-4 with TRBJ2-3, with 11 bases fitting TRBD2. V lost 8 bases, J lost 1 base, and 5 bases stayed unmatched. There are 15 residues in the CDR3. Germline CDR1 reads MRHNA; CDR2 reads SNTAGT. CDR3: CASGETSGGTDTQYF. The CDR3 DNA reads as TGTGCCAGCGGAGAGACTAGCGGGGGCACAGATACGCAGTATTTT.

The CDR3 sequence is CASSLEGAGLNQPQHF. The DNA for the CDR3 is TGTGCCAGCAGCTTAGAGGGGGCAGGACTCAATCAGCCCCAGCATTTT. The chain uses TRBV7-8 and TRBJ1-5; TRBD1 matches 7 bases. The CDR3 is 16 residues long. With V trimmed by 1 base and J by 3 bases, 6 bases remained unmatched. In germline, CDR1 is SGHVS, CDR2 FQNEAQ.

The chain links TRBV7-9 to TRBJ1-2; 9 bases line up with TRBD1. The germline V gene encodes CDR1 SEHNR and CDR2 FQNEAQ (reference sequence). V lost 1 base and J lost 4; bases outside the gene matches: 7. The length of the CDR3 is 16 residues. CDR3 DNA: TGTGCCAGCAGCTTAGTTACAGGGGGCGAAGGCTATGGCTACACCTTC. Translated: CASSLVTGGEGYGYTF.

The chain uses TRBV7-6 and TRBJ2-7, with 8 bases fitting TRBD1. Germline assignment: CDR1 SGHVS and CDR2 FNYEAQ. V shed 2 bases, J shed 6 bases, and the junction held 12 bases outside the gene matches. This CDR3 spans 16 amino acids. The CDR3 is CASSLSIAGQGSEQYF. DNA of the CDR3: TGTGCCAGCAGCTTAAGTATAGCCGGACAGGGCTCCGAGCAGTACTTC.

This chain uses TRBV6-5 with TRBJ2-3, with D unclear. V lost 7 bases to trimming and J lost 2 bases, with 7 bases between them. Looked up from germline, CDR1 is MNHEY and CDR2 is SVGAGI. The length of the CDR3 is 12 residues. In nucleotides, the CDR3 is TGTGCCAGCACCGGATTCACAGATACGCAGTATTTT. This codes for CASTGFTDTQYF.

In this sample, this clone turned up once. The J gene is TRBJ2-7, the V gene TRBV28, with D tentatively TRBD1 (6 bases). This CDR3 contains 13 residues. Per germline, CDR1 MDHEN and CDR2 SYDVKM. V shed 2 bases and J shed 7 bases, with 12 bases lying between them. The DNA of the CDR3 is TGTGCCAGCAGTTTAAACAGGGCGAGAGAGCAGTACTTC. It specifies CASSLNRAREQYF.